The 25 T cell receptor beta chains listed next were all sequenced from one sample in a study of radiation and T cells in renal cell carcinoma. TCRdb keeps only in-frame clones here, not all; method: immunoSEQ multiplex PCR. Altogether 150,000 or so clones are present, about 85% being singletons, with the ten largest covering around 4.4%. Time point in this sample: baseline pretreatment blood. Treatment here: 15 Gy SBRT to primary tumor, nephrectomy 4 weeks later. The sequences come from blood, collected from a patient whose treatment included radiotherapy and nephrectomy. These receptor sequences come from a woman aged 70-85 years with renal cell carcinoma.

V and J are TRBV9 and TRBJ1-2; no reliable D call. The germline V gene encodes CDR1 SGDLS and CDR2 YYNGEE. V was pared by 3 bases and J by 0 bases, with 12 bases between. The CDR3 has 15 residues. CDR3 DNA sequence: TGTGCCAGCAGCGCGGCATCTGGGCCTAACTATGGCTACACCTTC. Residues: CASSAASGPNYGYTF. Drawing the rest from reference TRBV9 and TRBJ1-2, the complete variable domain is DSGVTQTPKHLITATGQRVTLRCSPRSGDLSVYWYQQSLDQGLQFLIQYYNGEERAKGNILERFSAQQFPDLHSELNLSSLELGDSALYFCASSAASGPNYGYTFGSGTRLTVV.

This chain joins TRBV2 and TRBJ2-6, with a tentative D call TRBD2 (5 bases). Per the germline V gene, CDR1 is SNHLY and CDR2 is FYNNEI. V lost 5 bases to trimming and J lost 0 bases, with 8 bases between them. The CDR3 totals 15 residues. The DNA of the CDR3 is TGTGCCAGCAGTTTCCGGGACTCTGGGGCCAACGTCCTGACTTTC. Its translation is CASSFRDSGANVLTF.

The count of this clone is one. The chain uses TRBV28 and TRBJ1-4; D might be TRBD1 (5 bases). The CDR3 extends over 16 amino acids. CDR1 is MDHEN and CDR2 is SYDVKM in the germline V gene. Between the trimmed V and J ends, which lost 5 bases and 3 bases, there was a span of 16 bases. CDR3 nucleotides: TGTGCCAGCAGTCAGGGCTGGGAAGGGGCTAATGAAAAACTGTTTTTT. Translation gives CASSQGWEGANEKLFF.

In its sample, this clone was seen once. The chain employs TRBV28 and TRBJ1-6; D possibly corresponds to TRBD1 (5 bases). In germline, CDR1 is MDHEN, CDR2 SYDVKM. Trimming removed 6 bases from V and 0 bases from J, with 15 bases in between. The CDR3 has 17 residues. For the CDR3, the DNA is TGTGCCAGCAGGATCCGGGACGGTAGCTCCTATAATTCACCCCTCCACTTT. It translates to CASRIRDGSSYNSPLHF.

This chain uses TRBV5-6 with TRBJ1-1; D gene uncertain. Trimming cost V 1 base and J 4 bases, with 11 bases left between them. The CDR3 consists of 14 residues. Looked up from germline, CDR1 is SGHDT and CDR2 is YYEEEE. This chain's CDR3 is CASSLLASATEAFF. As DNA, the CDR3 is TGTGCCAGCAGCTTGTTAGCATCGGCCACTGAAGCTTTCTTT.

This sequence joins TRBV6-5 and TRBJ1-4; no clear D. CDR3 length: 15 amino acids. The germline V gene encodes CDR1 MNHEY and CDR2 SVGAGI. The V and J ends lost 2 bases and 3 bases respectively, with 10 bases between them. CDR3 DNA: TGTGCCAGCAGTTACCGACACACCTCTAATGAAAAACTGTTTTTT. Its translation is CASSYRHTSNEKLFF.

The chain has TRBV5-1 and TRBJ1-1; 8 bases map to TRBD1. This CDR3 has 14 amino acids. With 7 bases clipped from V and 0 bases from J, the junction kept 5 bases outside the gene matches. From germline, CDR1 is SGHRS and CDR2 YFSETQ. This CDR3 reads CASGPGGLNTEAFF. The CDR3 DNA follows: TGCGCCAGCGGGCCAGGGGGCCTGAACACTGAAGCTTTCTTT.

The gene calls are TRBV21-1 and TRBJ2-1. TRBV21-1 is a pseudogene locus. This CDR3 has 14 amino acids. CDR3 DNA: TGTGCCAGCAGCAAGGAATCGGGGCTTAATGAGCAGTTCTTC. Amino acid sequence: CASSKESGLNEQFF.

This clone was counted a single time. The chain links TRBV7-3 to TRBJ1-6; TRBD1 is a possible D gene (6 bases). CDR1 and CDR2 (germline): SGHTA, FQGTGA. CDR3 size: 15 residues. Trimming removed 0 bases at V and 8 bases at J, with 11 bases between. For the CDR3, the DNA is TGTGCCAGCAGCTTAACAAGGGCAGGGGATTCACCCCTCCACTTT. Translating gives CASSLTRAGDSPLHF.

CDR3: CASSLMRGYEQYF. CDR3 sequence (DNA): TGTGCCAGCAGCTTAATGCGGGGCTACGAGCAGTACTTC. V gene TRBV7-8 combines with J gene TRBJ2-7, with D maybe TRBD2 (6 bases). The V end lost 2 bases, the J end lost 3 bases, and 8 bases lay between the germline ends. Per the germline V gene, CDR1 is SGHVS and CDR2 is FQNEAQ. The CDR3 sequence is 13 residues long.

The CDR3 DNA sequence: TGTGCCAGCAGCTTGAGGCAGGGTAAGGCCGAGCAGTACTTC. It yields the protein CASSLRQGKAEQYF. V usage is TRBV5-4 and J usage is TRBJ2-7, with D possibly being TRBD1 (5 bases). Trimming cost V 1 base and J 6 bases, with 14 bases left between them. The CDR3 has 14 residues. The germline gives CDR1 SGHNT, CDR2 YYREEE (reference sequence). Drawing the rest from reference TRBV5-4 and TRBJ2-7, the complete variable domain is ETGVTQSPTHLIKTRGQQVTLRCSSQSGHNTVSWYQQALGQGPQFIFQYYREEENGRGNFPPRFSGLQFPNYSSELNVNALELDDSALYLCASSLRQGKAEQYFGPGTRLTVT.

The rearrangement joins TRBV2 to TRBJ2-7, with a tentative D call TRBD1 (5 bases). The V end lost 2 bases, the J end lost 3 bases, and 11 bases lay between the germline ends. CDR1 and CDR2 from the germline V gene are SNHLY and FYNNEI. CDR3 length: 14 amino acids. The DNA of the CDR3 is TGTGCCAGCAGTGAAATAGGGCAGGGCTACGAGCAGTACTTC. Amino acids: CASSEIGQGYEQYF.

The rearrangement links TRBV15 to TRBJ1-3, with D unresolved. The CDR3 length is 15 residues. Trimming stripped 0 bases from V and 1 base from J, with 7 bases between. Germline CDR1 is LNHNV and CDR2 is YYDKDF (reference sequence). The CDR3 sequence is CATSRDLGSGNTIYF. The CDR3 nucleotides read TGTGCCACCAGCAGAGATTTAGGGTCTGGAAACACCATATATTTT.

The DNA for the CDR3 is TGTGCCAGCAGGGGTGGGGGGCTTGGTGAAAAACTGTTTTTT. The encoded protein is CASRGGGLGEKLFF. J is TRBJ1-4 and V is TRBV28; D may be TRBD1 (6 bases). Trimming pared 6 bases from V and 7 bases from J, leaving 15 bases between. Germline-derived CDR1 and CDR2 are MDHEN and SYDVKM. CDR3 size: 14 residues.

V gene TRBV9 combines with J gene TRBJ1-1, with 7 positions matching TRBD1. With V trimmed by 6 bases and J by 2 bases, 13 bases remained unmatched. Germline values: CDR1 SGDLS, CDR2 YYNGEE. This CDR3 has 16 residues. The DNA of the CDR3 is TGTGCCAGCAACAAGATCACGGGGACAGCTAACACTGAAGCTTTCTTT. Translated: CASNKITGTANTEAFF.

V is TRBV19 and J is TRBJ1-5; D unclear. The CDR3 sequence is 13 residues long. V was pared by 8 bases and J by 1 base, with 9 bases between. Germline V gives CDR1 LNHDA, CDR2 SQIVND (reference sequence). This chain's CDR3 is CASGEGSNQPQHF. In DNA, the CDR3 is TGTGCCAGTGGAGAAGGCAGCAATCAGCCCCAGCATTTT.

The chain joins TRBV30 to TRBJ2-6; D gene uncertain. Trimming cost V 2 bases and J 0 bases, with 14 bases left between them. Per the germline V gene, CDR1 is GTSNPN and CDR2 is SVGIG (reference sequence). The CDR3 loop spans 17 amino acids. For the CDR3, the DNA is TGTGCCTGGAGTTGGGTCCGGGCGAGCTCTGGGGCCAACGTCCTGACTTTC. Its translation: CAWSWVRASSGANVLTF.

V is TRBV11-1 and J is TRBJ2-7; possible D gene TRBD1, 6 bases. V lost 5 bases, J lost 7 bases, and 15 bases lay in between. The germline CDR1 and CDR2 sequences are SGHAT and FQDESV (reference sequence). CDR3 size: 13 residues. The CDR3 region has the DNA TGTGCCAGCAGCATCATGGACAGTGGGGAGCAGTACTTC. This translates into CASSIMDSGEQYF.

The chain couples TRBV9 to TRBJ2-1; 7 bases map to TRBD1. The V segment lost 4 bases and the J segment 3 bases; nucleotides outside the gene matches: 7. The CDR3 is 15 amino acids. The V gene's germline CDR1 is SGDLS and CDR2 YYNGEE. The DNA of the CDR3 is TGTGCCAGCAGCCCTTCTTCAGGGGGCTACAATGAGCAGTTCTTC. Translating gives CASSPSSGGYNEQFF.

CDR3 loop: CASSPRLAGEPTGELFF. In DNA, the CDR3 is TGTGCCAGCAGCCCTCGGCTAGCGGGGGAACCTACCGGGGAGCTGTTTTTT. The chain has TRBV7-6 and TRBJ2-2, with TRBD2 matching over 10 bases. From germline, CDR1 is SGHVS and CDR2 FNYEAQ. The CDR3 is made up of 17 amino acids. Trimming removed 5 bases from V and 5 bases from J; junction bases left unmatched: 11.

V is TRBV19 and J is TRBJ1-2; 9 bases fit TRBD1. The ends lost 5 bases at V and 6 bases at J; junction bases unmatched: 10. There are 15 residues in the CDR3. CDR1 LNHDA and CDR2 SQIVND come from the germline V gene (reference sequence). CDR3 in DNA: TGTGCCAGTAGTGATCCAGACAGGGGGGACCATGGCTACACCTTC. Translating it yields CASSDPDRGDHGYTF. The variable domain in full, completed from reference TRBV19 and TRBJ1-2, reads DGGITQSPKYLFRKEGQNVTLSCEQNLNHDAMYWYRQDPGQGLRLIYYSQIVNDFQKGDIAEGYSVSREKKESFPLTVTSAQKNPTAFYLCASSDPDRGDHGYTFGSGTRLTVV.

J is TRBJ2-1 and V is TRBV13; D gene ambiguous. V was clipped by 5 bases and J by 0 bases, with 11 bases between them. The CDR3 consists of 15 residues. Germline-derived CDR1 and CDR2 are PRHDT and FYEKMQ (reference sequence). The CDR3 nucleotides read TGTGCCAGCAGCCCCCCTGAAAGCTCCTACAATGAGCAGTTCTTC. Its protein is CASSPPESSYNEQFF.

V is TRBV9 and J is TRBJ1-1; the D gene is possibly TRBD1 (6 bases). Germline V gives CDR1 SGDLS, CDR2 YYNGEE. The V end was cut by 0 bases, the J end by 2 bases, with 14 bases between. CDR3 length: 16 amino acids. The CDR3 sequence: CASSVGAGAYNTEAFF. The CDR3 DNA sequence: TGTGCCAGCAGCGTAGGAGCGGGGGCCTATAACACTGAAGCTTTCTTT.

The chain joins TRBV28 to TRBJ1-4; the D gene is possibly TRBD1 (6 bases). The V gene's germline CDR1 is MDHEN and CDR2 SYDVKM. This CDR3 has 15 amino acids. With 6 bases removed from V and 2 bases from J, the gap between germline ends came to 13 bases. In DNA form, the CDR3 reads TGTGCCAGCAGAGGATCAGGGGCGACTAATGAAAAACTGTTTTTT. It encodes CASRGSGATNEKLFF.

V and J are TRBV30 and TRBJ1-5, with D tentatively TRBD1 (5 bases). Germline assignment: CDR1 GTSNPN and CDR2 SVGIG (reference sequence). This CDR3 comprises 14 residues. Trimming shortened V by 0 bases and J by 0 bases, and 6 bases separated the two germline ends. The CDR3 spells CAWSVGDSNQPQHF. The CDR3 bases are TGTGCCTGGAGTGTAGGGGATAGCAATCAGCCCCAGCATTTT.